Listed below are T cell receptor beta chains from one sample, sequenced in a study of shared clonotypes between healthy human individuals. Assay: immunoSEQ multiplex PCR; the TCRdb copy retains only in-frame clones and omits some. This table has about 550,000 clones, about 95% appearing once. The sequenced sample consisted of naive CD8+ T cells sorted from blood. The receptors derive from a woman aged 30 to 39 in good health. Each CDR3 is given with its conserved first and last residue. The D gene is left open where the match is weak. The size of a clone is reported for some rows only, either as once, few or many, or as a class for expanded clones.

v_gene,d_gene,j_gene,len,abundance,CDR3aa,CDR3nt
TRBV28,-,TRBJ1-1,16,-,CASWTGGGFMNTEAFF,TGTGCCTCGTGGACTGGGGGGGGTTTCATGAACACTGAAGCTTTCTTT
TRBV28,-,TRBJ1-1,11,-,CASSLGREAFF,TGTGCCAGCAGTTTAGGTAGAGAAGCTTTCTTT
TRBV6-1,-,TRBJ1-2,15,-,CASSGTVGSNYGYTF,TGTGCCAGCAGTGGGACAGTAGGATCTAACTATGGCTACACCTTC
TRBV5-4,-,TRBJ2-1,11,-,CASTQDNEQFF,TGTGCCAGCACCCAGGACAATGAGCAGTTCTTC
TRBV19,-,TRBJ2-6,14,-,CASTIYSGANVLTF,TGTGCCAGTACTATCTACTCTGGGGCCAACGTCCTGACTTTC
TRBV6-1,TRBD1,TRBJ2-7,14,-,CASNTGVSAYEQYF,TGTGCCAGCAACACAGGGGTAAGCGCCTACGAGCAGTACTTC
TRBV9,TRBD2,TRBJ2-7,16,-,CASSVGLAVSSYEQYF,TGTGCCAGCAGCGTAGGACTAGCGGTCAGCTCCTACGAGCAGTACTTC
TRBV19,TRBD1,TRBJ2-2,14,-,CASSERGRGGELFF,TGTGCCAGTAGCGAGAGGGGGCGTGGCGGGGAGCTGTTTTTT
TRBV28,-,TRBJ1-1,14,-,CASSFILTGDEAFF,TGTGCCAGCAGTTTCATCTTGACCGGCGATGAAGCTTTCTTT
TRBV25-1,-,TRBJ2-7,11,-,CASSVGQEQYF,TGTGCCAGCAGTGTGGGACAAGAGCAGTACTTC
TRBV5-8,-,TRBJ1-1,15,-,CASSLGQRMNTEAFF,TGTGCCAGCAGCTTGGGACAACGTATGAACACTGAAGCTTTCTTT
TRBV4-1,-,TRBJ2-7,14,-,CASSQVRSFNEQYF,TGCGCCAGCAGCCAGGTCAGGAGCTTCAACGAGCAGTACTTC
TRBV28,-,TRBJ2-7,12,-,CASSYPGFEQYF,TGTGCCAGCAGTTATCCGGGGTTCGAGCAGTACTTC
TRBV12-2,-,TRBJ2-7,16,-,CASRAPRDRVSYEQYF,TGTGCAAGTCGCGCTCCCCGGGACAGGGTTTCCTACGAGCAGTACTTC
TRBV5-4,-,TRBJ2-1,13,once,CASSLGGVNEQFF,TGTGCCAGCAGCTTGGGAGGGGTCAATGAGCAGTTCTTC
TRBV18,TRBD1,TRBJ1-1,19,-,CASSPVTGEHYLVNTEAFF,TGTGCCAGCTCACCTGTGACAGGGGAGCATTACTTGGTGAACACTGAAGCTTTCTTT
TRBV5-1,-,TRBJ2-7,10,-,CASSLFEQYF,TGCGCCAGCAGCTTGTTTGAGCAGTACTTC
TRBV6-5,-,TRBJ2-7,12,-,CASRSGAYEQYF,TGTGCCAGTAGGTCAGGGGCCTACGAGCAGTACTTC
TRBV11-2,TRBD1,TRBJ1-1,16,-,CASSLGPGTGNTEAFF,TGTGCCAGCAGCTTAGGACCCGGGACAGGGAACACTGAAGCTTTCTTT
TRBV11-1,-,TRBJ1-5,13,-,CASSRGPAQPQHF,TGTGCCAGCAGCCGGGGTCCGGCGCAGCCCCAGCATTTT
TRBV7-6,-,TRBJ1-1,16,-,CASSLERAGRDTEAFF,TGTGCCAGCAGCTTAGAGAGGGCAGGTCGCGACACTGAAGCTTTCTTT
TRBV4-1,-,TRBJ2-7,13,-,CASSRPNPDEQYF,TGCGCCAGCAGCCGTCCCAACCCAGACGAGCAGTACTTC
TRBV5-1,-,TRBJ2-5,15,-,CASSPVAGEQETQYF,TGCGCCAGCAGCCCGGTGGCGGGTGAACAAGAGACCCAGTACTTC
TRBV4-1,TRBD2,TRBJ2-3,17,-,CASSQGMASGRRDTQYF,TGCGCCAGCAGCCAAGGAATGGCTAGCGGGAGGAGGGATACGCAGTATTTT
TRBV6-5,-,TRBJ1-2,16,-,CASSSRPGPMRHGYTF,TGTGCCAGCAGTTCAAGACCGGGACCGATGCGCCATGGCTACACCTTC
TRBV27,-,TRBJ2-6,14,-,CASSPPGGANVLTF,TGTGCCAGCAGTCCCCCAGGTGGGGCCAACGTCCTGACTTTC
TRBV5-6,TRBD1,TRBJ1-2,16,once,CASSRNDWTGIMGYTF,TGTGCCAGCAGCCGAAATGACTGGACAGGGATTATGGGCTACACCTTC
TRBV30,-,TRBJ2-7,11,-,CAWSREEEQYF,TGTGCCTGGAGTCGGGAAGAAGAGCAGTACTTC
TRBV13,TRBD2,TRBJ2-7,16,-,CASSPQLIAGPYEQYF,TGTGCCAGCAGCCCCCAATTAATAGCGGGGCCCTACGAGCAGTACTTC
TRBV5-4,TRBD1,TRBJ2-7,15,-,CASSSVTGGLYEQYF,TGTGCCAGCAGCTCCGTGACAGGGGGCCTCTACGAGCAGTACTTC
TRBV7-7,-,TRBJ2-7,15,-,CASCGFSRPSYEQYF,TGTGCCAGCTGTGGCTTTTCCCGACCCTCCTACGAGCAGTACTTC
TRBV28,-,TRBJ2-7,15,-,CASSTNWNKPYEQYF,TGTGCCAGCAGTACGAATTGGAACAAGCCCTACGAGCAGTACTTC
TRBV7-6,TRBD2,TRBJ2-5,15,-,CASSLVVLAEETQYF,TGTGCCAGCAGCTTAGTAGTACTAGCGGAAGAGACCCAGTACTTC
TRBV5-1,-,TRBJ1-2,15,-,CASSSTASGGYGYTF,TGCGCCAGCAGCTCTACCGCCAGTGGTGGGTATGGCTACACCTTC
TRBV29-1,-,TRBJ1-2,16,-,CSVEGSRGSTGPGYTF,TGCAGCGTTGAAGGTTCGAGGGGGAGCACCGGCCCTGGCTACACCTTC
TRBV7-8,TRBD2,TRBJ2-1,16,-,CASSLLASGLDNEQFF,TGTGCCAGCAGCTTACTGGCTAGCGGACTTGACAATGAGCAGTTCTTC
TRBV5-6,TRBD1,TRBJ2-7,18,-,CASSSTIRDRGRAYEQYF,TGTGCCAGCAGCTCAACCATCCGGGACAGGGGCCGCGCTTACGAGCAGTACTTC
TRBV19,TRBD1,TRBJ1-5,17,-,CASSPGAQGGYNQPQHF,TGTGCCAGTAGTCCGGGAGCCCAGGGGGGTTACAATCAGCCCCAGCATTTT
TRBV7-9,TRBD1,TRBJ2-7,16,once,CASSLLAGTGPYEQYF,TGTGCCAGCAGCTTACTGGCCGGGACAGGCCCCTACGAGCAGTACTTC
TRBV6-4,TRBD1,TRBJ1-5,18,-,CASSDPRDRDGLGQPQHF,TGTGCCAGCAGTGACCCCCGGGACAGGGACGGCTTGGGCCAGCCCCAGCATTTT
TRBV27,-,TRBJ1-3,16,-,CASSRSAGTLGNTIYF,TGTGCCAGCAGTAGATCCGCCGGGACCCTTGGAAACACCATATATTTT
TRBV2,TRBD1,TRBJ1-2,13,-,CASRVQGAEGYTF,TGTGCCAGCAGGGTCCAGGGGGCAGAGGGCTACACCTTC
TRBV6-5,TRBD2,TRBJ2-1,12,-,CASGSGSNEQFF,TGTGCCAGCGGGAGCGGGAGCAATGAGCAGTTCTTC
TRBV19,TRBD1,TRBJ2-1,16,-,CASSFPEGQGLTEQFF,TGTGCCAGTAGCTTCCCTGAGGGACAGGGCCTCACTGAGCAGTTCTTC
TRBV7-9,TRBD2,TRBJ2-3,15,-,CASSSVAGGTDTQYF,TGTGCCAGCAGCTCCGTAGCGGGAGGAACAGATACGCAGTATTTT
TRBV30,-,TRBJ2-7,12,-,CAGGTDSYEQYF,TGTGCCGGCGGGACAGACTCCTACGAGCAGTACTTC
TRBV29-1,TRBD1,TRBJ2-5,15,-,CSVEKTGTERETQYF,TGCAGCGTGGAAAAAACCGGGACAGAGCGGGAGACCCAGTACTTC
TRBV28,-,TRBJ2-7,14,once,CASSLDRYSYEQYF,TGTGCCAGCAGTCTCGACAGGTACTCCTACGAGCAGTACTTC
TRBV28,-,TRBJ1-2,19,-,CASSTLGGGLPTFGGLLTF,TGTGCCAGCAGTACCCTTGGCGGAGGCCTACCTACGTTCGGAGGCCTATTAACCTTC
TRBV30,-,TRBJ1-1,17,-,CAWRRGQRAAMNTEAFF,TGTGCCTGGAGAAGAGGGCAAAGGGCAGCGATGAACACTGAAGCTTTCTTT
TRBV5-5,-,TRBJ1-1,11,-,CASKEQGRAFF,TGTGCCAGCAAAGAGCAAGGGCGGGCTTTCTTT
TRBV19,TRBD2,TRBJ2-7,14,-,CASSFSGISYEQYF,TGTGCCAGTAGTTTTAGCGGGATATCCTACGAGCAGTACTTC
TRBV30,TRBD2,TRBJ2-1,19,-,CAWSVNPLRAGGMDNEQFF,TGTGCCTGGAGTGTAAACCCCCTGAGGGCGGGAGGGATGGACAATGAGCAGTTCTTC
TRBV28,-,TRBJ2-1,15,-,CASSLLGPSYNEQFF,TGTGCCAGCAGTTTACTGGGACCAAGCTACAATGAGCAGTTCTTC
TRBV5-1,-,TRBJ2-1,14,-,CASSPGTSYNEQFF,TGCGCCAGCTCACCCGGGACCTCCTACAATGAGCAGTTCTTC
TRBV7-8,-,TRBJ1-5,14,-,CASSLRQGRQPQHF,TGTGCCAGCAGCTTAAGGCAGGGGAGGCAGCCCCAGCATTTT
TRBV28,-,TRBJ1-3,15,-,CARHRARGYRNTIYF,TGTGCCAGACATAGGGCCAGGGGATACAGAAACACCATATATTTT
TRBV28,TRBD1,TRBJ2-3,14,-,CASRTTGTGDTQYF,TGTGCCAGCAGGACAACCGGGACAGGGGATACGCAGTATTTT
TRBV16,-,TRBJ2-1,13,-,CASSGDGPGEQFF,TGTGCCAGCAGCGGGGACGGGCCGGGTGAGCAGTTCTTC
TRBV4-2,-,TRBJ2-7,16,-,CASSQDNWQNTYEQYF,TGTGCCAGCAGCCAAGATAATTGGCAAAATACCTACGAGCAGTACTTC